The entry below describes one TCR beta chain. The treatment is: preoperative locoregional IRX-2 cytokine immunotherapy. Samples came from a phase Ib trial of preoperative locoregional IRX-2 cytokine immunotherapy. Assay used: immunoSEQ multiplex PCR; TCRdb lists only in-frame clones, some missing. The sample holds 8,500 to 14,000 clones, around 85% seen once. These data come from a study of preoperative IRX-2 immunotherapy in early breast cancer. The germline V gene has CDR1 MNHGY and CDR2 SAAAGT. V was clipped by 6 bases and J by 4 bases; unmatched bases: 3. CDR3 size: 13 residues. The specimen was lymph node tissue, collected before IRX-2 immunotherapy. The clonotype was recovered from a human donor with breast cancer. V is TRBV6-8 and J is TRBJ1-5; 7 bases align to TRBD1. The chain's CDR3 is CASRGQRNQPQHF. The CDR3 region has the DNA TGTGCCAGCAGGGGACAGAGGAATCAGCCCCAGCATTTT.